The subject of this entry is one T cell receptor beta chain. This record comes from a study of blood T cell repertoires in COVID-19. On the study more broadly: From the United States, Italy and Spain came samples of acute and convalescent COVID-19. The cDNA or gDNA used as material had been derived from T cells, B-cell-depleted T cells, or PBMCs.

Germline CDR1 is MGHRA and CDR2 is YSYEKL. V gave up 0 bases and J gave up 5 bases, with 16 bases separating them. The CDR3 has 16 amino acids. As originally analysed: Amplifying reference gene primers gave estimates of nucleated cell counts. Sequencing used immunoSEQ multiplex PCR; TCRdb keeps in-frame clones, though not all of them. The V and J calls and clone size were taken over from that table, and D and trimming were inferred from the DNA. Of about 260,000 clones in the sample, over 80% were seen once. What was sequenced was peripheral blood. V is TRBV4-1 and J is TRBJ1-1; the D is unclear. The TCR sequence derives from a middle-aged woman with acute or convalescent COVID-19. CDR3 DNA: TGCGCCAGCAGCCAAGAAAAAAGAGGGTCCAGAACTGAAGCTTTCTTT. It is translated as CASSQEKRGSRTEAFF.